Listed below are T cell receptor beta chains from one sample, sequenced in a study of blood T cell repertoires in COVID-19. Profiling relied on immunoSEQ multiplex PCR, and the TCRdb table lists in-frame clones only, not all of them. The repertoire holds about 280,000 clones, 85% to 90% seen once, with about 4.6% in the top ten. The sequencing input was peripheral blood. These receptors all stem from a man between 35 and 55 years old with acute or convalescent COVID-19. Both conserved end residues are part of each CDR3. The order of the fields is V gene, J gene, clone size, D gene, CDR3 DNA, CDR3 protein. The D gene is left open where the match is weak. Clone size is stated in some rows and not others, as once, few, many or a class when expanded.

>TRBV6-5|TRBJ2-4|once|TRBD1
TGTGCCAGCCTCGGACAGGTAGCCAAAAACATTCAGTACTTC
CASLGQVAKNIQYF
>TRBV9|TRBJ2-2|.|.
TGTGCCAGCAGCGCCGCCCGACAGTCCGACACCGGGGAGCTGTTTTTT
CASSAARQSDTGELFF
>TRBV15|TRBJ1-1|.|.
TGTGCCACCAGCAGAGAGAGGGTTATAGTGAACACTGAAGCTTTCTTT
CATSRERVIVNTEAFF
>TRBV24-1|TRBJ2-2|.|TRBD1
TGTGCCACCAGTGGTATACAGGGGTCAAGCCCCCTAACCGGGGAGCTGTTTTTT
CATSGIQGSSPLTGELFF
>TRBV5-1|TRBJ2-3|.|TRBD2
TGCGCCAGCAGAGGTAGCGGGGGGGCCGGAGATACGCAGTATTTT
CASRGSGGAGDTQYF
>TRBV24-1|TRBJ1-1|.|.
TGTGCCTTTTCGAGGAACCAGCTAGCAGCTTTCTTT
CAFSRNQLAAFF
>TRBV6-5|TRBJ2-1|.|.
TGTGCCAGCACCCAGGGGAGCTCCTACAATGAGCAGTTCTTC
CASTQGSSYNEQFF
>TRBV27|TRBJ2-3|.|TRBD2
TGTGCCAGCAGTTTAATAGCGGGGAGGACAGATACGCAGTATTTT
CASSLIAGRTDTQYF
>TRBV11-2|TRBJ1-3|.|TRBD1
TGTGCCAGCAGCTTCTCCGGGACAGGGGACCACACCATATATTTT
CASSFSGTGDHTIYF
>TRBV5-6|TRBJ1-5|.|.
TGTGCCAGCAGCTTAGGGAGTCAGCCCCAGCATTTT
CASSLGSQPQHF
>TRBV11-2|TRBJ2-7|.|.
TGTGCCAGCAGCTTAGATGTGAACAGACCCTACGAGCAGTACTTC
CASSLDVNRPYEQYF
>TRBV3-1/TRBV3-2|TRBJ1-2|.|.
TGTGCCAGCAGCCCGGACAGAAACTATGGCTACACCTTC
CASSPDRNYGYTF
>TRBV6-1|TRBJ2-3|.|TRBD2
TGTGCCAGCAGCAGACTAGCGGGGGCTGTAGATACGCAGTATTTT
CASSRLAGAVDTQYF
>TRBV10-3|TRBJ2-7|.|TRBD1
TGTGCCATCAGTGTCACCGGGACAGGGGCTGTCTACGAGCAGTACTTC
CAISVTGTGAVYEQYF
>TRBV2|TRBJ1-5|.|.
TGTGCCAGCAGTGAGGAGGGGAAGCAGCCCCAGCATTTT
CASSEEGKQPQHF
>TRBV9|TRBJ1-6|.|.
TGTGCCAGCAGCGTAGGGGGTTTGACAGTGAATTCACCCCTCCACTTT
CASSVGGLTVNSPLHF
>TRBV7-2|TRBJ2-2|.|.
TGTGCCAGCAGCTCCCCGGGATGGTGGGACACCGGGGAGCTGTTTTTT
CASSSPGWWDTGELFF
>TRBV19|TRBJ2-6|.|.
TGTGCCAGTAGTAGACAGAAGTCGAGCTCTGGGGCCAACGTCCTGACTTTC
CASSRQKSSSGANVLTF
>TRBV3-1/TRBV3-2|TRBJ1-6|.|TRBD1
TGTGCCAGCAGCCAATTCCCGGGACAGGAATATTCACCCCTCCACTTT
CASSQFPGQEYSPLHF
>TRBV7-8|TRBJ1-6|.|.
TGTGCCAGCAGCTTGGGGGGAGGGAATGAGTCACCCCTCCACTTT
CASSLGGGNESPLHF
>TRBV12-3/TRBV12-4|TRBJ1-1|.|.
TGTGCCAGCACTCTATTTAACACTGAAGCTTTCTTT
CASTLFNTEAFF
>TRBV2|TRBJ1-1|.|.
TGTGCCAGCAGGTACCCCGGGGAAGCTTTCTTT
CASRYPGEAFF
>TRBV5-1|TRBJ1-1|.|TRBD1
TGCGCCAGCAACCCGACAGGGATCGACACTGAAGCTTTCTTT
CASNPTGIDTEAFF
>TRBV5-6|TRBJ1-6|.|TRBD1
TGTGCCAGCAGCTCCGGGACAGCCTATTCACCCCTCCACTTT
CASSSGTAYSPLHF
>TRBV15|TRBJ1-2|.|TRBD1
TGTGCCACCAGGGCCCGGGACAGGGTAAACTATGGCTACACCTTC
CATRARDRVNYGYTF
>TRBV11-2|TRBJ1-2|few|TRBD1
TGTGCCAGCAGCCTAGGGACAGCTAACTATGGCTACACCTTC
CASSLGTANYGYTF
>TRBV30|TRBJ2-2|.|.
TGTGCCTGGAGTCAGGGGACCGGGGAGCTGTTTTTT
CAWSQGTGELFF
>TRBV11-2|TRBJ1-6|few|TRBD1
TGTGCCAGCAGCTTAGGGGACAGGGGCCGGAAAGTTTCACCCCTCCACTTT
CASSLGDRGRKVSPLHF
>TRBV3-1/TRBV3-2|TRBJ2-7|.|TRBD2
TGTGCCAGCAGCCAACGATCGGGGGGCGAGCAGTACTTC
CASSQRSGGEQYF
>TRBV2|TRBJ2-1|.|TRBD2
TGTGCCAGCAGTGAAGGGACTAGCGCCTACAATGAGCAGTTCTTC
CASSEGTSAYNEQFF
>TRBV5-4|TRBJ2-3|.|.
TGTGCCAGCAGCTCCCCTGGCGGGGGCCTCACAGATACGCAGTATTTT
CASSSPGGGLTDTQYF
>TRBV30|TRBJ1-1|.|.
TGTGCCTGGAGTACAGAATTGAACACTGAAGCTTTCTTT
CAWSTELNTEAFF
>TRBV6-5|TRBJ2-3|.|.
TGTGCCAGCAGTCCCGGGACACCCCGCACAGATACGCAGTATTTT
CASSPGTPRTDTQYF
>TRBV27|TRBJ1-6|once|.
TGTGCCAGCAGTCGCCAACCAGGGTCGTCCAATTCACCCCTCCACTTT
CASSRQPGSSNSPLHF
>TRBV19|TRBJ2-7|.|TRBD1
TGTGCCAGTAGTATAAGAAGTATAGGACAGGGGGCGACCTACGAGCAGTACTTC
CASSIRSIGQGATYEQYF
>TRBV5-1|TRBJ1-2|.|TRBD1
TGCGCCAGCAGCTCCCTTCCGACAGGGGGGAACTATGGCTACACCTTC
CASSSLPTGGNYGYTF
>TRBV5-1|TRBJ1-4|.|TRBD1
TGCGCCAGCAGCATCCAACAGGGGGCGAATGAAAAACTGTTTTTT
CASSIQQGANEKLFF
>TRBV10-3|TRBJ1-2|.|.
TGTGCCACCCAATCTACGGGAGACTATGGCTACACCTTC
CATQSTGDYGYTF
>TRBV2|TRBJ1-2|.|TRBD1
TGTGCCAGCAGTTATCAGGGGGGCTATGGCTACACCTTC
CASSYQGGYGYTF
>TRBV5-5|TRBJ1-2|.|TRBD1
TGTGCCAGCAGCCTCACCCCTACAGGGGGAGATGGCTACACCTTC
CASSLTPTGGDGYTF